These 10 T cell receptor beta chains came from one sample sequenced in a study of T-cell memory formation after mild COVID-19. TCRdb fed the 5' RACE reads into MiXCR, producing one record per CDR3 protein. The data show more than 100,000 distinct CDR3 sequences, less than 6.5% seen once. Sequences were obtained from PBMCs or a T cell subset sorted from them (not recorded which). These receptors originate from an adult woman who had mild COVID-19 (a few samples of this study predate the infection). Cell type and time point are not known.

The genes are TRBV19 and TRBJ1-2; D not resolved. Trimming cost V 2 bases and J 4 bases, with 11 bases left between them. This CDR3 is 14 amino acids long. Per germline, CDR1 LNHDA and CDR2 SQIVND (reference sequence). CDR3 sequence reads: CASSIPRAGYGYTF. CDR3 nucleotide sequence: TGTGCCAGTAGTATACCCCGGGCCGGCTATGGCTACACCTTC.

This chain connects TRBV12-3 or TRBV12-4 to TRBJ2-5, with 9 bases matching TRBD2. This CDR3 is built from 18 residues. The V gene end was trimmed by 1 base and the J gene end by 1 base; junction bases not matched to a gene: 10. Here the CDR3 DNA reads TGTGCCAGCAGTTTAGTCCTAGCGGGACAATCTTTCCAAGAGACCCAGTACTTC. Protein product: CASSLVLAGQSFQETQYF.

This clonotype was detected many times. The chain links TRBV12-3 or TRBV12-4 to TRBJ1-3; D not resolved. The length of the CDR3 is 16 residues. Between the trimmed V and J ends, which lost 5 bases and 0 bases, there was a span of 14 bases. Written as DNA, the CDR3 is TGTGCCAGCAGTGCCCGACATTCCAGCTCTGGAAACACCATATATTTT. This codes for CASSARHSSSGNTIYF.

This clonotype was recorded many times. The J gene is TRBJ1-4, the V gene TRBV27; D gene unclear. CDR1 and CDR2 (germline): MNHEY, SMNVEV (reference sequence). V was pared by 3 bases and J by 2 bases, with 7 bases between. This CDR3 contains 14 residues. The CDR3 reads CASSFSGTNEKLFF. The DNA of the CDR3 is TGTGCCAGCAGTTTCTCCGGGACTAATGAAAAACTGTTTTTT.

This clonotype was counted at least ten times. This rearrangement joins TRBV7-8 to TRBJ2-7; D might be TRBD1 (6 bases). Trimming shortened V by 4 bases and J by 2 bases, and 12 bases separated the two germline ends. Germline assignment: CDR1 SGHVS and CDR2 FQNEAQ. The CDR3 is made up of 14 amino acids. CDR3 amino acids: CASSSRDKTYEQYF. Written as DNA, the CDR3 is TGTGCCAGCAGCTCCCGGGACAAGACCTACGAGCAGTACTTC.

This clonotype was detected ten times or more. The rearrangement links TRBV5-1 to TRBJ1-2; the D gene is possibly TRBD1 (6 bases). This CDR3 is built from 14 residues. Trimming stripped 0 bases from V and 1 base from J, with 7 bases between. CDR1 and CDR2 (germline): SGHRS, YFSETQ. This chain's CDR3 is CASSLVGGNYGYTF. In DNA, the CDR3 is TGCGCCAGCAGCTTGGTAGGGGGTAACTATGGCTACACCTTC.

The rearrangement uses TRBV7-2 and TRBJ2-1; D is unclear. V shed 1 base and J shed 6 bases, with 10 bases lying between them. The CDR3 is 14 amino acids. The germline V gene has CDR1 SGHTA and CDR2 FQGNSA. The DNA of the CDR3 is TGTGCCAGCAGCTTAGGCGCGACGGTCAATGAGCAGTTCTTC. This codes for CASSLGATVNEQFF.

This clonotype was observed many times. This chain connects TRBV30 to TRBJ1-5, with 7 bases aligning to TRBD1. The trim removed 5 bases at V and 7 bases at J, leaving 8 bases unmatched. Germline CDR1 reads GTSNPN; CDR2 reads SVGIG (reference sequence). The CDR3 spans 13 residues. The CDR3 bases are TGTGCCTGGGCCCAACAGGGGATCCAGCCCCAGCATTTT. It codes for CAWAQQGIQPQHF. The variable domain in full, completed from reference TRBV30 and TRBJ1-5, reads SQTIHQWPATLVQPVGSPLSLECTVEGTSNPNLYWYRQAAGRGLQLLFYSVGIGQISSEVPQNLSASRPQDRQFILSSKKLLLSDSGFYLCAWAQQGIQPQHFGDGTRLSIL.

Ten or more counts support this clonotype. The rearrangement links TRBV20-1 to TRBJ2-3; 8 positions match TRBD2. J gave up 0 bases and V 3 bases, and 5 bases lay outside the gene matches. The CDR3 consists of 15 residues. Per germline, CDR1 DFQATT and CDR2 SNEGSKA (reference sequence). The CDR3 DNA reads TGCAGTGCTAGCGGGAGGGTTAGTAGCACAGATACGCAGTATTTT. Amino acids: CSASGRVSSTDTQYF.

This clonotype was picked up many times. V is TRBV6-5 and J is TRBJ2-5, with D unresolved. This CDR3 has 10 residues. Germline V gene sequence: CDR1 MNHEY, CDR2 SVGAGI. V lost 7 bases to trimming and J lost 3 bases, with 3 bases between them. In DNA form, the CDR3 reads TGTGCCAGCAAAAAAGAGACCCAGTACTTC. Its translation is CASKKETQYF.